This T cell receptor (beta chain) was captured in a study of CD8 T cells in Susac syndrome. Regarding this clonotype: Its antigen remains unknown.

Sequencing targeted TCR beta in blood CD8+ and CD4+ T cells. TEMRA cells were FACS-enriched, with CD8+ and CD4+ T cells isolated negatively. The CDR3 is made up of 14 amino acids. The V and J ends lost 5 bases and 0 bases respectively, with 10 bases between them. CDR1 is LNHDA and CDR2 is SQIVND in the germline V gene (reference sequence). With random hexamers, roughly 0.5 to 1 ug RNA was reverse transcribed. TCRdb reanalysed the immunoSEQ multiplex PCR reads using MiXCR and keeps one entry per CDR3 protein. The sample yields approximately 80,000 distinct CDR3 sequences, roughly 91% seen once. Broader study findings: It was acknowledged in the study that the number of individuals who were included in its TCR sequencing and HLA analysis was relatively small.

The receptor was derived from a human donor with multiple sclerosis. This chain joins TRBV19 and TRBJ1-2; D is uncertain. Sequencing used CD8+ T cells from PBMCs. This CDR3 reads CASSVDIANYGYTF. Here the CDR3 DNA reads TGTGCCAGTAGTGTTGACATAGCTAACTATGGCTACACCTTC.